This T cell receptor beta chain stems from a study of T cell responses to AZD1222 COVID-19 vaccine. General observations from the study: Elevations in Spike-specific TCR breadth and depth followed administration of two AZD1222 doses. The study found vaccine-associated CD4 TCRs spanning spike, dominant at 160-218 and 743-854. White British donors predominated, females outnumbered males, and clonal diversity was possibly underestimated. Researchers took repertoire samples only after the peak T cell response had come.

Germline loops: CDR1 DFQATT, CDR2 SNEGSKA (reference sequence). V was pared by 1 base and J by 7 bases, with 4 bases between. The CDR3 has 10 residues. Sequenced by immunoSEQ multiplex PCR; TCRdb stores in-frame clones only, minus some. The sample consists of fewer than 200,000 clones, around 94% of them appearing once. A few counts support this clone. Its specificity is not known. Source: peripheral blood, taken on day 0 of AZD1222 vaccination. The receptor was derived from an adult in good health. The chain combines TRBV20-1 with TRBJ1-2; D remains unclear. This CDR3 is CSARGGGYTF. The CDR3, as DNA: TGCAGTGCTAGAGGGGGTGGCTACACCTTC.